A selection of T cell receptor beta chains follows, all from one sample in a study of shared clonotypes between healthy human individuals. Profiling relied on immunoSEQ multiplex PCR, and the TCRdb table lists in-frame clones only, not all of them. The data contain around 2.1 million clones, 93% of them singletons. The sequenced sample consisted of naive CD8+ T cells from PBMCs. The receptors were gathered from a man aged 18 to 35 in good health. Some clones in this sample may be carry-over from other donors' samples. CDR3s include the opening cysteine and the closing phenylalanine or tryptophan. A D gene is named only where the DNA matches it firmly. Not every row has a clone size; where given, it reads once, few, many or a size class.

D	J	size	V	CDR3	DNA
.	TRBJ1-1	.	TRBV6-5	CASSYLAGAEAFF	TGTGCCAGCAGTTACTTGGCTGGGGCTGAAGCTTTCTTT
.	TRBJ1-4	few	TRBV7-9	CASSPVGTQDFEKLFF	TGTGCCAGCAGCCCGGTCGGGACGCAGGATTTTGAAAAACTGTTTTTT
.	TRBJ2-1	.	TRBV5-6	CASSRTFNEQFF	TGTGCCAGCAGCCGTACGTTCAATGAGCAGTTCTTC
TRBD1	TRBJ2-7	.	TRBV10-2	CASSERGQGSEQYF	TGCGCCAGCAGTGAGAGAGGACAGGGGAGTGAGCAGTACTTC
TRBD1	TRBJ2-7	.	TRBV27	CASSLLDRGHEQYF	TGTGCCAGCAGTTTGCTGGACAGGGGGCACGAGCAGTACTTC
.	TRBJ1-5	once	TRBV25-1	CASSEWEGGTRNQPQHF	TGTGCCAGCAGTGAATGGGAGGGCGGAACCCGCAATCAGCCCCAGCATTTT
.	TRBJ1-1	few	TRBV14	CASSQDSAGNTEAFF	TGTGCCAGCAGTCAAGATTCTGCAGGGAACACTGAAGCTTTCTTT
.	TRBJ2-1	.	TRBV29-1	CSGRGLENRNYNEQFF	TGCAGCGGACGAGGTCTTGAGAATCGGAATTACAATGAGCAGTTCTTC
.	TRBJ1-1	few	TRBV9	CASSPAGLNTEAFF	TGTGCCAGCAGCCCAGCGGGCCTGAACACTGAAGCTTTCTTT
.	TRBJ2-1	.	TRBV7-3	CASSPQRENEQFF	TGTGCCAGCAGCCCCCAGAGGGAAAATGAGCAGTTCTTC
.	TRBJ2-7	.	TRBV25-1	CASSDRNSAYEQYF	TGTGCCAGCAGTGATCGAAATTCCGCCTACGAGCAGTACTTC
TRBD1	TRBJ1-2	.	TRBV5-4	CASSGRDSWSYGYTF	TGTGCCAGCAGCGGGCGGGACAGTTGGAGCTATGGCTACACCTTC
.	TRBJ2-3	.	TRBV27	CASSLSRGGDTQYF	TGTGCCAGCAGTTTATCCAGGGGAGGCGATACGCAGTATTTT
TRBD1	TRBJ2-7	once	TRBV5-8	CASSLLPGTGVYEQYF	TGTGCCAGCAGCTTGCTACCCGGGACAGGGGTTTACGAGCAGTACTTC
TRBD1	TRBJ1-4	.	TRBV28	CASSFQPQGGGKLKKLFF	TGTGCCAGCAGTTTCCAGCCCCAGGGGGGCGGGAAATTGAAAAAACTGTTTTTT
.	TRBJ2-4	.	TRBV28	CASSYSLNIQYF	TGTGCCAGCAGTTACTCGCTAAACATTCAGTACTTC
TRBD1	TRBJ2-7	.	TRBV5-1	CASSPGQGAYEQYF	TGCGCCAGCAGCCCCGGACAGGGGGCTTACGAGCAGTACTTC
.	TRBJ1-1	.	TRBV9	CASSVPSGVLMNTEAFF	TGTGCCAGCAGCGTTCCCTCCGGGGTCCTTATGAACACTGAAGCTTTCTTT
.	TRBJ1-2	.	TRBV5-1	CASSWGPGTTNYGYTF	TGCGCCAGCAGCTGGGGTCCCGGGACGACTAACTATGGCTACACCTTC
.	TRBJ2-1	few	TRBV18	CASLPGTHLYNEQFF	TGTGCCAGCTTACCCGGGACACACCTCTACAATGAGCAGTTCTTC
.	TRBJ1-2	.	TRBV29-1	CSAKQGTDYGYTF	TGCAGCGCAAAACAGGGCACTGACTATGGCTACACCTTT